One T cell receptor beta chain is described in this entry. It has no known antigen specificity. Base qualities are not at hand, and no much larger clone is one base apart. The time point label, as the study defines it: baseline before first vaccination. The vaccinee samples were drawn from two UK trials, COV001 and COV002, one of which was a single-blind randomized controlled phase 2/3 trial testing AZD1222 (ChAdOx1 nCoV-19) in healthy adults. For TCRbeta chain sequencing, PBMC samples from trial participants were taken at day 0 and at day 28 after the second dose. This record comes from a study of T cell responses to AZD1222 COVID-19 vaccine (dated by TCRdb to the early 2020s). With respect to the entire study: AZD1222 recipients whose second dose came at about 4 weeks and those whose second dose came at about 12 weeks were combined into one group, since spike-specific TCR depth and breadth did not differ between the two schedules. TCR sequencing was performed for roughly 250 trial participants, of whom about 200 were given two doses of AZD1222 and some 25 were given two doses of MenACWY control vaccine. Trial participants were enrolled into age subgroups of 18-55, 56-69 and 70-plus years, which contained about 150, 27 and 61 TCR-sequenced participants, respectively. On the study overall, not on this receptor specifically: The 56-69-year group was small, and its depth increase did not reach significance, likely because of low power. The vaccine-associated CD4 TCRs covered the entire spike protein, and the dominant responses fell in regions 160-218 and 743-854. No day 14 peak-response samples were available, so repertoires were characterized only after the peak T cell response. Most participants were white British and females outnumbered males, and the authors suggested that clonal diversity may have been underestimated. Reportedly, almost half of the unique spike-specific TCRs recognized epitopes lying outside the regions that are mutated in the B.1.351 and B.1.1.7 variants. Conclusions about previously exposed vaccinees are limited because only 5 or 6 AZD1222 recipients were SARS-CoV-2 seropositive at baseline. Spike-specific TCR breadth and depth rose significantly after two AZD1222 doses compared with day 0 and with MenACWY recipients.

The CDR3 regions of human TCRbeta chains were analyzed by immunosequencing. The authors' analysis ran thus. TCRs in the repertoires were compared against a reference library of SARS-CoV-2-specific TCRs that had been generated with the MIRA antigen-specificity platform. Breadth meant the fraction of unique TCRs that were SARS-CoV-2-associated, whereas depth meant the fraction of total T cells that were SARS-CoV-2-associated. Each spike-specific TCR was assigned to its reactive spike region and to a CD4 or CD8 class using the MIRA data. Log10-transformed breadth and depth values were compared by one-way ANOVA with Sidak's multiple comparisons tests. What TCRdb holds here is the immuneACCESS table cut down to in-frame rearrangements. Part of the clones is not present; checked against another copy, under half of the missing clones reflect an unresolved V gene, and the others are unexplained. The D gene and trimming were derived from the DNA, and the V and J assignments and clone size from that table. This sample lists fewer than 200,000 clones; approximately 92% were detected once. The ten most abundant clones make up about 10% of the sample.

V was cut back by 3 bases and J by 10 bases, leaving a gap of 18 bases between them. The CDR3 runs 15 residues from the cysteine to the phenylalanine. Only CDR3 DNA remains: 45 bases, in frame from the first base. According to the germline V gene (reference sequence), CDR1 reads LNHDA and CDR2 reads SQIVND. The sequence was collected from an adult in good health. The specimen comprised peripheral blood, sampled on day 0 of AZD1222 vaccination. The chain links TRBV19 with TRBJ1-4, with TRBD1 perhaps the D gene, on 6 matching bases. In nucleotide form, the sequence is TGTGCCAGTAGTATGCCCACGGGGGCCGGTGGAAAACTGTTTTTT. This gives the protein CASSMPTGAGGKLFF.